The T cell receptor (beta chain) under discussion was sequenced for a study of blood T cell repertoires in COVID-19 (dated by TCRdb to 2018 to 2021). Regarding the complete study: Collaborator samples came from the United States, Italy and Spain and covered acute and convalescent phases of COVID-19. The material from the prospective study consisted of cDNA or gDNA derived from T cells, B-cell-depleted T cells, or PBMCs. The dataset comprised deeply sampled blood TCRbeta repertoires from subjects exposed to, actively infected with, or recovered from COVID-19. The repertoires were released in a freely available public database intended as a resource for research on the immune response to SARS-CoV-2. The samples were drawn from the first 160 participants of the ongoing ImmuneRACE study and from over 950 subjects provided by 6 global collaborators. Sample metadata almost always included a de-identified subject ID, COVID-19 status, age in years and sex. Where HLA class I and class II types were available, the types were taken from metadata supplied by the sample provider, not from assay-based typing. Overall study outcomes, separate from this receptor: How much clinical and demographic metadata was included differed by source and by participant, and the metadata was provided uncurated.

TCRbeta CDR3 regions were amplified from genomic DNA by means of the immunoSEQ Assay, a bias-controlled multiplex PCR. The paper's data handling went like this. Within the assay, amplification of reference gene primers was used to estimate how many nucleated cells each sample contained. Sequence reads were collapsed and filtered to measure the absolute abundance of every unique TCRbeta CDR3 rearrangement. Productive Simpson clonality was computed per sample as the square root of Simpson's diversity index over productive rearrangements. What TCRdb holds here is the immuneACCESS table cut down to in-frame rearrangements. Part of the clones is not present; checked against another copy, under half of the missing clones reflect an unresolved V gene, and the others are unexplained. Clone size and V and J calls were adopted from that table, with D and trimming inferred from the DNA. This sample is represented by 130,000 or so clones; over 80% of them were singletons. The ten top clones hold 1.6% of the sample.

Comment on this clone: Its binding antigen is unknown. No much larger clone exists at a distance of one base, and base qualities are not known.

Whole blood was collected in K2EDTA tubes by collaborating institutions according to the institutions' own protocols. For TCRbeta analysis, collaborator samples were shipped as frozen whole blood, as isolated PBMCs, or as DNA extracted from either sample type. This TCR came from a human donor in a cohort sampled during active COVID-19. Sequenced sample: peripheral blood.

The base sequence is TGTGCCAGCAGCCAAGGGGACAAATGGGTCACCGGGGAGCTGTTTTTT. This codes for CASSQGDKWVTGELFF. This chain joins TRBV3-1 (or the pseudogene TRBV3-2) to TRBJ2-2, with TRBD1 tentatively as D gene (6 bases match). Sequences LGHDT (CDR1) and YNNKEL (CDR2) are obtained from the germline V gene (reference sequence). Counted from cysteine to phenylalanine, this CDR3 has 16 amino acids. This entry keeps only the CDR3 DNA: 48 bases, framed from base 1. V sheds 1 base and J sheds 4 bases, leaving 13 bases between their ends.